A selection of T cell receptor beta chains follows, all from one sample in a study of cytotoxic CD8 clonotypes in ibrutinib-treated CLL. The assay was immunoSEQ multiplex PCR, and TCRdb's table has in-frame clones only and misses some. Among about 6,000 clones listed, about four fifths were seen once. Sequencing was performed on PBMCs, taken before ibrutinib treatment. The receptors come from a human donor with chronic lymphocytic leukemia. Both conserved end residues are part of each CDR3. D genes are given only for firm matches. Clone size appears in some rows only: once, few, many, or a class for an expanded clone.

>TRBV15|.|TRBD2|TRBJ2-1
TGTGCCACCAGCAGAACTAGCGAAACCTACAATGAGCAGTTCTTC
CATSRTSETYNEQFF
>TRBV5-1|.|.|TRBJ1-5
TGCGCCAGCAGCTTGGGTTTCGGTCAGCCCCAGCATTTT
CASSLGFGQPQHF
>TRBV20-1|few|.|TRBJ2-3
TGCAGTGCTAGGGGGGGAGATACGCAGTATTTT
CSARGGDTQYF
>TRBV9|few|.|TRBJ1-2
TGTGCCAGCAGCGTAGGTAGGAATAACTATGGCTACACCTTC
CASSVGRNNYGYTF
>TRBV28|.|TRBD1|TRBJ1-6
TGTGCCAGCAGTTTATCCCGACAGGGCTCCTATAATTCACCCCTCCACTTT
CASSLSRQGSYNSPLHF
>TRBV6-1|.|.|TRBJ2-2
TGTGCCAGCAGTGACCTCGGGGTAGGGGGGCACACCGGGGAGCTGTTTTTT
CASSDLGVGGHTGELFF
>TRBV9|.|TRBD2|TRBJ2-5
TGTGCCAGCAGCGCGACTAGCGACCAAGAGACCCAGTACTTC
CASSATSDQETQYF
>TRBV2|.|TRBD1|TRBJ1-2
TGTGCCAGCACCCTACAGGGGGCGGGGGTAGAGTATGGCTACACCTTC
CASTLQGAGVEYGYTF
>TRBV7-8|.|TRBD2|TRBJ2-1
TGTGCCAGCAGCTTTAAGCGGGAGTTTTATGAGCAGTTCTTC
CASSFKREFYEQFF
>TRBV5-4|.|.|TRBJ2-3
TGTGCCGGCCACAGTGGAGCGGTAGATACGCAGTATTTT
CAGHSGAVDTQYF
>TRBV11-2|.|.|TRBJ2-7
TGTGCCAGCAGCTTAGAGGTGGGACCTCGCTACGAGCAGTACTTC
CASSLEVGPRYEQYF
>TRBV19|.|.|TRBJ1-1
TGTGCCAGTAGTATCTCGGGGAGAGGAGCTTTCTTT
CASSISGRGAFF
>TRBV5-6|.|TRBD1|TRBJ1-5
TGTGCCAGCAGCGAGGGACAGGGGTGGAATCAGCCCCAGCATTTT
CASSEGQGWNQPQHF
>TRBV4-1|once|TRBD1|TRBJ2-3
TGCGCCAGCAGTCACCCGACAGGGGTGAACACAGATACGCAGTATTTT
CASSHPTGVNTDTQYF
>TRBV4-2|few|.|TRBJ1-2
TGTGCCAGCAGCCAAGAGAGAGACTATGGCTACACCTTC
CASSQERDYGYTF
>TRBV9|.|.|TRBJ2-3
TGTGCCAGCAGCCAGGACCCCTCCGGGGGAGATACGCAGTATTTT
CASSQDPSGGDTQYF
>TRBV11-3|.|.|TRBJ1-3
TGTGCCAGCAGCCACCCCGGAAACACCATATATTTT
CASSHPGNTIYF
>TRBV28|once|.|TRBJ2-1
TGTGCCAGCAGTCCACCCCCGAAGGGAACATACAATGAGCAGTTCTTC
CASSPPPKGTYNEQFF
>TRBV9|.|.|TRBJ2-5
TGTGCCAGCAGCGTGGAGGGTTGGGAGACCCAGTACTTC
CASSVEGWETQYF
>TRBV29-1|.|TRBD1|TRBJ2-5
TGCAGCGTTGTTCCTGGGACAGGGTTCCAAGAGACCCAGTACTTC
CSVVPGTGFQETQYF
>TRBV11-1|few|TRBD2|TRBJ2-7
TGTGCCAGCAGCTTTTTAGCGGGAGATCCCTACGAGCAGTACTTC
CASSFLAGDPYEQYF
>TRBV15|.|.|TRBJ2-2
TGTGCCACCAGCAGAGTTCGTTTAACTGGGACGGTCACCGGGGAGCTGTTTTTT
CATSRVRLTGTVTGELFF
>TRBV14|once|TRBD1|TRBJ2-5
TGTGCCAGCAGCCAAGAAAGACAGGGCATGGAGACCCAGTACTTC
CASSQERQGMETQYF